This T cell receptor (beta chain) appears in the sequencing data of a study of siplizumab effects on memory and regulatory T cells. Points on this clone: Its antigen is not known.

Assay used: immunoSEQ multiplex PCR; TCRdb lists only in-frame clones, some missing. The sample consists of more than 95,000 clones, 85% to 95% of them appearing once. Study-level results: Naive T cells seemed more diverse than memory cells and seemed major alloresponse contributors. Poor capture below about 10^-5 frequency left most alloreactive clones unmapped to unstimulated subsets.

The sequence derives from a human donor in good health. The sample taken for sequencing was CD4+ T cells sorted from blood.

In DNA form, the CDR3 reads TGTGCCAGCGACATCCCCGACACTGAAGCTTTCTTT. Translation gives CASDIPDTEAFF. V is TRBV6-1 and J is TRBJ1-1; no clear D gene. V dropped 8 bases and J dropped 3 bases, with 10 bases sitting between them. CDR1 and CDR2 (germline): MNHNS, SASEGT. The CDR3 consists of 12 residues.